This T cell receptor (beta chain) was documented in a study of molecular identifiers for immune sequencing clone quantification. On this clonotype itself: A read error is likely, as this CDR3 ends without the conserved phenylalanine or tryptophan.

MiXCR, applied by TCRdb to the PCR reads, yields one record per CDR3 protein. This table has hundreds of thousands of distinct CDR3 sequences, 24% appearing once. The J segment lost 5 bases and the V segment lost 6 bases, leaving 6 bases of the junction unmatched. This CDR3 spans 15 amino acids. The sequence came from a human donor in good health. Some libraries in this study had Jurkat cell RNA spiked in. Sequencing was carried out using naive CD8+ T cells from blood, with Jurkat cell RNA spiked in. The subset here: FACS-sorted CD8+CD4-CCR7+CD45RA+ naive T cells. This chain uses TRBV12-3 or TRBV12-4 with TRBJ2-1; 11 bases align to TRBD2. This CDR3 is CASSPTSGSNNEQFL. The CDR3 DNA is TGTGCCAGCAGCCCTACTAGCGGGAGCAACAATGAGCAGTTCCTC.